Presented here are 21 T cell receptor beta chains from one specimen sequenced in a study of T cells in Graves' hyperthyroidism and ophthalmopathy. The source material, RNA transcripts, was used to amplify TCR beta CDR3 regions. RT-PCR in the first round (using the HTBI primer set) targeted the TCR CDR3. TCRdb redid the calling of the multiplex PCR reads with MiXCR, one entry per CDR3 protein. The sample records approximately 600,000 distinct CDR3 sequences, more than 20% being singletons. The sample consisted of blood. These receptor sequences come from a man aged 25 to 45 with Graves' ophthalmopathy.

This clonotype appeared a few times. The rearrangement joins TRBV7-9 to TRBJ2-7; 10 bases align to TRBD2. CDR1 is SEHNR and CDR2 is FQNEAQ in the germline V gene (reference sequence). The CDR3 is made up of 18 amino acids. V lost 0 bases and J lost 1; bases outside the gene matches: 9. Written as DNA, the CDR3 is TGTGCCAGCAGCTTAGCGGCGCTAGCGGGAGAATTTTCCTACGAGCAGTACTTC. Translation gives CASSLAALAGEFSYEQYF.

The table lists this clonotype with many counts. CDR3 sequence: CASSLIGEGALTDTQYF. CDR3 nucleotide sequence: TGTGCCAGCAGCTTAATTGGGGAGGGGGCGCTTACAGATACGCAGTATTTT. This sequence joins TRBV7-6 and TRBJ2-3; D could derive from TRBD1 or TRBD2 (7 bases each). CDR1 and CDR2 (germline): SGHVS, FNYEAQ. V was shortened by 2 bases and J by 3 bases, with 18 bases between the two germline ends. The CDR3 is made up of 17 amino acids.

The sample holds many counts of this clonotype. The chain recombines TRBV20-1 with TRBJ1-1; 8 nucleotides agree with TRBD1. V shed 6 bases and J 6 bases; nucleotides not matched to a gene: 12. The CDR3 is 14 residues long. Germline V CDR1 and CDR2: DFQATT, SNEGSKA (reference sequence). The CDR3 is CSAAGGRSGPEAFF. CDR3 in DNA: TGCAGTGCAGCAGGGGGCCGAAGTGGGCCTGAAGCTTTCTTT.

CDR3: CASSQDGGQDTEAFF. The CDR3 nucleotides are TGCGCCAGCAGCCAAGATGGGGGGCAGGACACTGAAGCTTTCTTT. The chain links TRBV4-3 to TRBJ1-1, with D possibly TRBD1 on 6 matching bases. The V end lost 0 bases, the J end lost 3 bases, and 11 bases lay between the germline ends. Germline CDR1 LGHNA, CDR2 YSLEER. The CDR3 runs 15 residues.

The gene calls are TRBV7-2 and TRBJ2-1; D not certain. V dropped 7 bases and J dropped 12 bases, with 4 bases sitting between them. CDR1 and CDR2 (germline): SGHTA, FQGNSA. CDR3 size: 8 residues. The chain's CDR3 is CASTPQFF. CDR3 in DNA: TGTGCCAGCACCCCGCAGTTCTTC.

This chain's CDR3 is CASNSAGEYEQYF. In DNA form, the CDR3 reads TGTGCCAGCAACTCAGCTGGGGAATACGAGCAGTACTTC. The V and J genes are TRBV6-1 and TRBJ2-7; D unresolved. The CDR3 is made up of 13 amino acids. V was shortened by 7 bases and J by 4 bases, with 14 bases between the two germline ends. Germline V gene lookup returns CDR1 MNHNS and CDR2 SASEGT.

The V call is TRBV19, the J call TRBJ1-5; D remains ambiguous. V was clipped by 6 bases and J by 0 bases, with 12 bases between them. Germline V gene lookup returns CDR1 LNHDA and CDR2 SQIVND (reference sequence). The CDR3 contains 15 residues. CDR3 loop: CASSLDSHSNQPQHF. CDR3 bases: TGTGCCAGTAGCTTGGATAGCCATAGCAATCAGCCCCAGCATTTT.

The chain combines TRBV20-1 with TRBJ2-7; D is uncertain. Per germline, CDR1 DFQATT and CDR2 SNEGSKA (reference sequence). Trimming took off 0 bases at V and 0 bases at J, with 12 bases between the two ends. CDR3 length: 15 amino acids. The CDR3 coding sequence is TGCAGTGCTAGAGATTCAGGTCAACTCTCCTACGAGCAGTACTTC. It is translated as CSARDSGQLSYEQYF.

This clonotype was detected a few times. The rearrangement uses TRBV5-1 and TRBJ2-3; D might be TRBD2 (5 bases). The CDR3 has 16 amino acids. Germline CDR1 and CDR2: SGHRS and YFSETQ. V was clipped by 4 bases and J by 1 base, with 16 bases between them. The CDR3, as DNA: TGCGCCAGCAGCCCCTCTAGCTCGGGTGGCACAGATACGCAGTATTTT. The encoded protein is CASSPSSSGGTDTQYF.

The chain recombines TRBV5-1 with TRBJ2-6; unclear D gene. CDR1 SGHRS and CDR2 YFSETQ come from the germline V gene. Trimming shortened V by 3 bases and J by 2 bases, and 6 bases separated the two germline ends. The CDR3 covers 14 residues. The CDR3 region is CASSSLAGANVLTF. In DNA, the CDR3 is TGCGCCAGCAGCTCCCTAGCTGGGGCCAACGTCCTGACTTTC.

A few counts support this clonotype. The chain combines TRBV27 with TRBJ2-5; 8 bases agree with TRBD1. The CDR3 sequence is 15 residues long. The V and J ends lost 5 bases and 2 bases, in that order; junction bases with no gene match: 7. Germline CDR1 is MNHEY and CDR2 is SMNVEV (reference sequence). Written as DNA, the CDR3 is TGTGCCAGCAGTCCGATGACAGGGGATCAAGAGACCCAGTACTTC. This translates into CASSPMTGDQETQYF.

This chain joins TRBV7-6 and TRBJ2-1, with TRBD2 matching 8 bases. The germline V gene encodes CDR1 SGHVS and CDR2 FNYEAQ. This CDR3 has 18 residues. The V segment lost 5 bases and the J segment 9 bases; nucleotides outside the gene matches: 21. The CDR3 loop reads CASSLRGGGSIAGTEQFF. The CDR3 bases are TGTGCCAGCAGCCTTAGAGGGGGGGGGAGTATAGCGGGAACTGAGCAGTTCTTC.

This clonotype was observed many times. The chain has TRBV30 and TRBJ1-2; D ambiguous. CDR1 GTSNPN and CDR2 SVGIG come from the germline V gene (reference sequence). This CDR3 region has 13 residues. V was pared by 2 bases and J by 0 bases, with 7 bases between. The CDR3 reads CAWSHSTNYGYTF. CDR3 sequence (DNA): TGTGCCTGGAGTCACAGTACTAACTATGGCTACACCTTC.

This clonotype turned up a few times. The V gene is TRBV4-2, the J gene TRBJ2-2; 10 positions match TRBD1. Looked up from germline, CDR1 is LGHNA and CDR2 is YNFKEQ. The CDR3 consists of 15 residues. V lost 0 bases, J lost 9 bases, and 4 bases stayed unmatched. CDR3 in DNA: TGTGCCAGCAGCCAAGAGGGGACAGGGGTCCGGGAGCTGTTTTTT. Its protein is CASSQEGTGVRELFF.

This clonotype was observed a few times. The J gene is TRBJ2-3, the V gene TRBV19, with 7 bases fitting TRBD1. Germline V gives CDR1 LNHDA, CDR2 SQIVND (reference sequence). V gave up 7 bases and J gave up 2 bases; unmatched junction bases: 9. The CDR3 is 15 amino acids. In nucleotides, the CDR3 is TGTGCCAGTACCACCCGGGACAGACTCACAGATACGCAGTATTTT. This codes for CASTTRDRLTDTQYF.

This chain joins TRBV19 and TRBJ2-3; D not certain. The germline V gene has CDR1 LNHDA and CDR2 SQIVND (reference sequence). Trimming took off 5 bases at V and 4 bases at J, with 16 bases between the two ends. The CDR3 is 15 amino acids. The CDR3 sequence is CASSPHTPVPDTQYF. The CDR3 DNA follows: TGTGCCAGTAGTCCACACACCCCGGTCCCAGATACGCAGTATTTT.

This clonotype was detected a few times. The chain recombines TRBV2 with TRBJ1-1; D ambiguous. The CDR3 has 14 amino acids. Germline V gene sequence: CDR1 SNHLY, CDR2 FYNNEI. Trimming shortened V by 4 bases and J by 1 base, and 10 bases separated the two germline ends. In nucleotides, the CDR3 is TGTGCCAGCAGTGCGAAGCTGAAGAACACTGAAGCTTTCTTT. Translated: CASSAKLKNTEAFF.

V usage is TRBV11-2 and J usage is TRBJ1-4; D is ambiguous. Germline CDR1 and CDR2: SGHAT and FQNNGV. The CDR3 has 12 residues. V was trimmed by 5 bases and J by 10 bases, leaving 11 bases between them. CDR3 region: CASSRIPLKLFF. The CDR3 nucleotides read TGTGCCAGCAGCCGCATCCCCCTAAAACTGTTTTTT.

This clonotype came up a few times. The chain has TRBV29-1 and TRBJ2-1, with 11 bases matching TRBD2. The CDR3 has 15 amino acids. V gave up 1 base and J gave up 3 bases; unmatched junction bases: 2. CDR1 is SQVTM, CDR2 ANQGSEA, per germline. Written as DNA, the CDR3 is TGCAGCGTTGAAGGAACTAGCGGGGGCTACAATGAGCAGTTCTTC. Its protein product is CSVEGTSGGYNEQFF.

This clonotype showed up just a few times. The V call is TRBV9, the J call TRBJ2-7; D unclear. The CDR3 is made up of 14 amino acids. Germline-derived CDR1 and CDR2 are SGDLS and YYNGEE. V shed 0 bases and J shed 1 base, with 8 bases lying between them. The CDR3 is CASSVGAVSYEQYF. In nucleotides, the CDR3 is TGTGCCAGCAGCGTAGGGGCGGTTTCCTACGAGCAGTACTTC. Combining the CDR3 with reference TRBV9 and TRBJ2-7 gives the whole variable domain DSGVTQTPKHLITATGQRVTLRCSPRSGDLSVYWYQQSLDQGLQFLIQYYNGEERAKGNILERFSAQQFPDLHSELNLSSLELGDSALYFCASSVGAVSYEQYFGPGTRLTVT.

This clonotype was detected many times. This chain links TRBV11-2 with TRBJ1-5; D perhaps matches TRBD1 (5 bases). Deletions cut 3 bases from V and 3 bases from J, with 9 bases between. The CDR3 runs 14 residues. Germline CDR1 is SGHAT and CDR2 is FQNNGV. The CDR3 region has the DNA TGTGCCAGCAGCTTCATGGGGGTCAATCAGCCCCAGCATTTT. Translating it yields CASSFMGVNQPQHF.